The present TCR beta chain was sequenced within a study of technical replicates of blood from several donors. Libraries were prepared by immunoSEQ multiplex PCR; TCRdb keeps only in-frame clonotypes and omits some of them. The sample has some 66,000 clones; roughly 98% are singletons. The CDR3 has 16 residues. Per germline, CDR1 MGHRA and CDR2 YSYEKL. V was shortened by 2 bases and J by 0 bases, with 13 bases between the two germline ends. The chain combines TRBV4-1 with TRBJ1-1; maybe TRBD1 (6 bases). The clonotype comes from a human donor in good health. Sequencing was performed on T cells isolated from PBMCs. DNA of the CDR3: TGCGCCAGCAGCCAAACAGGGTGGGTAATGAACACTGAAGCTTTCTTT. Amino acid sequence: CASSQTGWVMNTEAFF.